A single sample is the source of the 25 T cell receptor beta chains below, sequenced in a study of T-cell reconstitution after alpha-beta-depleted transplantation in children. Construction of the TCRbeta library involved unique molecular identifiers. TCRdb itself ran the PCR reads through MiXCR, one entry per CDR3 protein. This sample has 130,000 to 150,000 distinct CDR3 sequences; 7.5% to 9% occur once, and the top ten carry approximately 18%. Here the sequenced sample was PBMCs, mostly from graft donor cells, taken 180 days after TCRalphabeta/CD19-depleted stem cell transplant. These receptors were collected from a female patient between 2 and 15 years old who had a stem cell transplant for congenital amegakaryocytic thrombocytopenia, so the T cells may come from the graft donor.

This clonotype has a handful of counts. The V gene is TRBV12-3 or TRBV12-4, the J gene TRBJ2-3; no clear D gene. This CDR3 region has 14 residues. V dropped 4 bases and J dropped 5 bases, with 13 bases sitting between them. CDR3 nucleotides: TGTGCCAGCAGTTCCTCCCCCAAAGGAGATACGCAGTATTTT. This codes for CASSSSPKGDTQYF.

The chain employs TRBV7-6 and TRBJ2-5; 7 bases are shared with TRBD1. Trimming took 5 bases from V and 5 from J; bases not matched to a gene: 5. Germline V gene lookup returns CDR1 SGHVS and CDR2 FNYEAQ. The CDR3 is 13 amino acids. The CDR3, as DNA: TGTGCCAGCAGCAGACAGGGTTGCGAGACCCAGTACTTC. Translated: CASSRQGCETQYF.

This clonotype was seen repeatedly, ten times or more. This sequence joins TRBV7-3 and TRBJ2-7, with TRBD1 matching 8 bases. Trimming cost V 7 bases and J 3 bases; bases outside gene matches: 14. CDR1 is SGHTA and CDR2 is FQGTGA in the germline V gene. The CDR3 extends over 16 amino acids. CDR3 in amino acids: CASTPRTGPHRYEQYF. The CDR3 coding sequence is TGTGCCAGCACTCCCCGGACAGGGCCGCATCGCTACGAGCAGTACTTC.

The sample holds many counts of this clonotype. This chain joins TRBV20-1 and TRBJ2-1; D is possibly TRBD2 (5 bases). V lost 5 bases and J 8 bases, leaving 22 bases between the germline ends. This CDR3 contains 15 residues. The germline V gene encodes CDR1 DFQATT and CDR2 SNEGSKA (reference sequence). For the CDR3, the DNA is TGCAGTGCTGCTGGTATCGGACTTCCCCTCGATGAGCAGTTCTTC. Amino acids: CSAAGIGLPLDEQFF.

This clonotype came up a few times. The chain employs TRBV10-3 and TRBJ2-7; 9 bases match TRBD1. This CDR3 is built from 13 residues. Germline V gives CDR1 ENHRY, CDR2 SYGVKD. J lost 5 bases, V lost 5 bases, and 4 bases had no gene match. This chain's CDR3 is CAISPGQGDEQYF. DNA for the CDR3: TGTGCCATCAGTCCGGGACAGGGCGACGAGCAGTACTTC.

The chain is built from TRBV20-1 and TRBJ2-7; TRBD2 matches at 10 bases. The CDR3 runs 13 residues. The V segment lost 3 bases and the J segment 4 bases; nucleotides outside the gene matches: 3. Per germline, CDR1 DFQATT and CDR2 SNEGSKA (reference sequence). The CDR3 DNA sequence: TGCAGTGCTAGCGGGACTAGCGAGTACGAGCAGTACTTC. This sequence encodes CSASGTSEYEQYF.

V and J are TRBV20-1 and TRBJ2-1, with a tentative D call TRBD2 (6 bases). The V and J ends lost 5 bases and 0 bases respectively, with 14 bases between them. CDR3 length: 15 residues. Germline-derived CDR1 and CDR2 are DFQATT and SNEGSKA (reference sequence). The CDR3 protein is CSAEGGQFSYNEQFF. CDR3 DNA: TGCAGTGCTGAGGGAGGACAATTCTCCTACAATGAGCAGTTCTTC.

Only a few counts were recorded for this clonotype. V and J are TRBV15 and TRBJ1-2; 7 positions match TRBD1. In germline, CDR1 is LNHNV, CDR2 YYDKDF (reference sequence). J gave up 3 bases and V 5 bases, and 6 bases lay outside the gene matches. The CDR3 totals 14 residues. The CDR3 sequence is CATSRRQGDYGYTF. In nucleotides, the CDR3 is TGTGCCACCAGCCGAAGACAGGGCGACTATGGCTACACCTTC.

DNA of the CDR3: TGTGCCAGCAGCTTGGTGCAAAATAATTCACCCCTCCACTTT. It encodes CASSLVQNNSPLHF. V is TRBV5-4 and J is TRBJ1-6; no firm D call. This CDR3 has 14 residues. The ends were cut back, 0 bases at V and 5 bases at J, with 6 bases in the middle. The V gene's germline CDR1 is SGHNT and CDR2 YYREEE (reference sequence).

This clonotype was seen repeatedly, ten times or more. The CDR3 reads CASSHRWPGQGTSGKLFF. As DNA, the CDR3 is TGTGCCAGCAGCCACCGATGGCCGGGACAGGGGACGTCAGGGAAACTGTTTTTT. V usage is TRBV27 and J usage is TRBJ1-4; 10 bases match TRBD1. After removal of 6 bases from V and 11 bases from J, the junction contained 21 bases not matched to a gene. The CDR3 length is 18 residues. CDR1 and CDR2 from the germline V gene are MNHEY and SMNVEV (reference sequence).

This clonotype appeared many times. CDR3 protein: CASSFLPTGTEAFF. The DNA of the CDR3 is TGTGCCAGCAGTTTCCTACCAACGGGCACTGAAGCTTTCTTT. This chain joins TRBV27 and TRBJ1-1, with D unclear. Germline values: CDR1 MNHEY, CDR2 SMNVEV (reference sequence). V shed 3 bases and J shed 4 bases, with 12 bases lying between them. The CDR3 covers 14 residues.

The V call is TRBV6-5, the J call TRBJ2-4; D could derive from TRBD1 or TRBD2 (5 bases each). Germline loops: CDR1 MNHEY, CDR2 SVGAGI. This CDR3 contains 14 residues. V was shortened by 4 bases and J by 5 bases, with 12 bases between the two germline ends. DNA of the CDR3: TGTGCCAGCAGTTTCGGGACCGAGGAAAACATTCAGTACTTC. Translating gives CASSFGTEENIQYF.

This clonotype has more than one count but fewer than ten. The chain has TRBV5-1 and TRBJ2-6; 8 nucleotides agree with TRBD1. The CDR3 consists of 17 residues. J gave up 0 bases and V 0 bases, and 2 bases lay outside the gene matches. Germline CDR1 reads SGHRS; CDR2 reads YFSETQ. CDR3 bases: TGCGCCAGCAGCTTGGGGGGACAGGTCTCTGGGGCCAACGTCCTGACTTTC. Its translation: CASSLGGQVSGANVLTF.

This clonotype was counted ten times or more. The chain combines TRBV28 with TRBJ2-1; D remains unclear. This CDR3 region has 11 residues. The ends were cut back, 8 bases at V and 2 bases at J, with 4 bases in the middle. CDR1 is MDHEN and CDR2 is SYDVKM in the germline V gene. This chain's CDR3 is CASAAYNEQFF. For the CDR3, the DNA is TGTGCCAGCGCAGCCTACAATGAGCAGTTCTTC.

This clonotype showed up just a few times. V and J are TRBV20-1 and TRBJ1-3, with D unresolved. The CDR3 is made up of 17 amino acids. The V end lost 3 bases, the J end lost 3 bases, and 21 bases lay between the germline ends. Germline CDR1 reads DFQATT; CDR2 reads SNEGSKA (reference sequence). The CDR3 sequence is CSASRQESVLFGNTIYF. The CDR3 nucleotides are TGCAGTGCTAGTCGGCAGGAGTCAGTTTTGTTTGGAAACACCATATATTTT.

This clonotype was seen many times. The chain combines TRBV12-3 or TRBV12-4 with TRBJ2-4, with D unclear. The CDR3 runs 13 residues. V lost 3 bases, J lost 6 bases, and 9 bases lay in between. This chain's CDR3 is CASSLGYGNIQYF. The CDR3 coding sequence is TGTGCCAGCAGTTTGGGCTATGGAAACATTCAGTACTTC.

This clonotype was counted at least ten times. CDR3 DNA sequence: TGTGCCAGCATGGGACACGGAGTTGTAGATACGCAGTATTTT. Amino acid sequence: CASMGHGVVDTQYF. V is TRBV5-8 and J is TRBJ2-3; tentatively, D is TRBD1 (6 bases). CDR3 size: 14 residues. Germline CDR1 reads SGHTS; CDR2 reads YDEGEE. The V end was cut by 6 bases, the J end by 5 bases, with 16 bases between.

This clonotype was found a few times. The chain carries TRBV7-2 and TRBJ1-5; 8 bases are a match to TRBD1. In germline, CDR1 is SGHTA, CDR2 FQGNSA. Unmatched junction bases numbered 4, after V lost 2 bases and J lost 4 bases. This CDR3 has 15 amino acids. The CDR3 reads CASSLTGGGNQPQHF. The CDR3 DNA follows: TGTGCCAGCAGCTTAACAGGGGGGGGGAATCAGCCCCAGCATTTT. Using reference TRBV7-2 and TRBJ1-5 for the parts outside the CDR3, the full variable domain is GAGVSQSPSNKVTEKGKDVELRCDPISGHTALYWYRQSLGQGLEFLIYFQGNSAPDKSGLPSDRFSAERTGGSVSTLTIQRTQQEDSAVYLCASSLTGGGNQPQHFGDGTRLSIL.

V gene TRBV20-1 combines with J gene TRBJ1-5, with 12 bases identical to TRBD1. Germline V gene lookup returns CDR1 DFQATT and CDR2 SNEGSKA (reference sequence). V shed 5 bases and J 2 bases; nucleotides not matched to a gene: 7. The CDR3 extends over 16 amino acids. This chain's CDR3 is CSAWDRGLLGNQPQHF. As DNA, the CDR3 is TGCAGTGCTTGGGACAGGGGGCTTCTGGGCAATCAGCCCCAGCATTTT.

This clonotype was picked up many times. Because the CDR3's place on the DNA is in doubt, the DNA is left out and the CDR3 is given as listed by TCRdb. The chain recombines TRBV6-2 or TRBV6-3 with TRBJ2-3. The CDR3 has 16 amino acids, counting both end residues. Germline V CDR1 and CDR2: MNHEY, SVGEGT. CDR3 loop: CASSTSTSLATDTQYF.

At least ten counts were recorded for this clonotype. The V call is TRBV7-2, the J call TRBJ2-7; tentatively, D is TRBD2 (6 bases). Trimming removed 0 bases at V and 7 bases at J, with 13 bases between. CDR3 length equals 14 residues. Per the germline V gene, CDR1 is SGHTA and CDR2 is FQGNSA. The CDR3 DNA reads as TGTGCCAGCAGCTTAGCGCAAAGCGGGCGGGAGCAGTACTTC. This sequence encodes CASSLAQSGREQYF.

For the CDR3, the DNA is TGTGCCAGTAGTCTACCGGGACAGGGGGAGACCCAGTACTTC. This translates into CASSLPGQGETQYF. This chain uses TRBV25-1 with TRBJ2-5; 10 positions agree with TRBD1. V was pared by 9 bases and J by 5 bases, with 9 bases of the junction left unmatched. The germline V gene has CDR1 MGHDK and CDR2 SYGVNS. The CDR3 has 14 residues.

This clonotype was found a few times. This chain connects TRBV6-1 to TRBJ2-7, with a weak D call TRBD1 (6 bases). The CDR3 sequence is 13 residues long. Trimming took 5 bases from V and 4 from J, leaving 12 bases between them. In germline, CDR1 is MNHNS, CDR2 SASEGT. The CDR3 DNA follows: TGTGCCAGCAGTCCACGGACAGCTTACGAGCAGTACTTC. The encoded protein is CASSPRTAYEQYF.

The chain carries TRBV2 and TRBJ2-7; TRBD1 might be the D (6 bases). Per germline, CDR1 SNHLY and CDR2 FYNNEI. The V end lost 10 bases, the J end lost 1 base, and 11 bases lay between the germline ends. The length of the CDR3 is 12 residues. The CDR3, as DNA: TGTGCCACCGGACAGATTTCCTACGAGCAGTACTTC. Protein: CATGQISYEQYF.

The chain couples TRBV11-1 to TRBJ2-6; D possibly corresponds to TRBD1 (5 bases). Trimming stripped 5 bases from V and 0 bases from J, with 23 bases between. This CDR3 region has 20 residues. Germline CDR1 is SGHAT and CDR2 is FQDESV (reference sequence). This CDR3 reads CASSRKDKYMTSSGANVLTF. The DNA for the CDR3 is TGTGCCAGCAGCCGAAAGGACAAATACATGACGAGCTCTGGGGCCAACGTCCTGACTTTC. Full variable domain (missing parts from reference TRBV11-1 and TRBJ2-6): EAEVAQSPRYKITEKSQAVAFWCDPISGHATLYWYRQILGQGPELLVQFQDESVVDDSQLPKDRFSAERLKGVDSTLKIQPAELGDSAMYLCASSRKDKYMTSSGANVLTFGAGSRLTVL.